The rows below give T cell receptor beta chains drawn from one sample of a study of blood T cell repertoires in COVID-19. Using immunoSEQ multiplex PCR, the repertoire was profiled, and TCRdb retains in-frame clones only, with some absent. This table holds some 210,000 clones, around 82% found once. Input material: peripheral blood. These TCRs come from a woman in her thirties or forties with acute or convalescent COVID-19. CDR3s include the opening cysteine and the closing phenylalanine or tryptophan. A D gene is named only where the DNA matches it firmly. Clone size is given for some rows only: seen once, a few or many times, or a class if the clone is expanded.

>TRBJ2-7|TRBD2|TRBV3-1/TRBV3-2|.
CASSPSDRTSGLYEQYF
TGTGCCAGCAGCCCATCAGATCGGACTAGCGGCCTCTACGAGCAGTACTTC
>TRBJ1-4|TRBD1|TRBV10-3|once
CAIRPGQGSATNEKLFF
TGTGCCATCAGACCGGGACAGGGGTCGGCAACTAATGAAAAACTGTTTTTT
>TRBJ1-2|.|TRBV5-4|.
CASEPVQPGANYGYTF
TGTGCCAGCGAGCCAGTCCAGCCGGGAGCTAACTATGGCTACACCTTC
>TRBJ2-4|.|TRBV2|.
CASSPSLLEGNIQYF
TGTGCCAGCAGTCCCTCACTCCTGGAGGGGAACATTCAGTACTTC
>TRBJ2-1|.|TRBV29-1|.
CSAGGNEQFF
TGCAGCGCTGGAGGCAATGAGCAGTTCTTC
>TRBJ1-6|.|TRBV7-2|.
CASSHTLTGEQRRNSPLHF
TGTGCCAGCAGCCACACCTTGACGGGGGAACAACGGAGGAATTCACCCCTCCACTTT
>TRBJ2-4|TRBD1|TRBV5-1|.
CASSLRRGGGQGVNIQYF
TGCGCCAGCAGCTTGCGGCGGGGCGGCGGACAGGGGGTGAACATTCAGTACTTC
>TRBJ2-7|.|TRBV27|.
CASSLITGGTYEQYF
TGTGCCAGCAGTTTAATTACTGGGGGGACCTACGAGCAGTACTTC
>TRBJ2-1|TRBD2|TRBV19|.
CASTTTSGFGNEQFF
TGTGCCAGTACCACGACTAGCGGGTTTGGGAATGAGCAGTTCTTC
>TRBJ1-1|.|TRBV2|.
CASSEVTVQGGAFF
TGTGCCAGCAGTGAAGTCACAGTTCAAGGGGGAGCTTTCTTT
>TRBJ2-1|TRBD2|TRBV30|.
CAWGLAGGHEQFF
TGTGCCTGGGGACTAGCGGGGGGCCATGAGCAGTTCTTC
>TRBJ2-1|TRBD2|TRBV27|.
CASSLDLAGDYNEQFF
TGTGCCAGCAGTTTGGACTTAGCGGGGGACTACAATGAGCAGTTCTTC
>TRBJ1-1|.|TRBV11-3|once
CASSLDQGTAAFF
TGTGCCAGCAGCTTAGATCAGGGGACGGCAGCTTTCTTT
>TRBJ2-2|.|TRBV11-3|.
CASSFTRTTGGLFF
TGTGCCAGCAGCTTTACCAGGACCACCGGGGGGCTGTTTTTT
>TRBJ2-7|TRBD2|TRBV7-9|once
CASSSAGGLYSYEQYF
TGTGCCAGCAGCTCGGCGGGAGGGCTCTACTCCTACGAGCAGTACTTC
>TRBJ2-3|.|TRBV29-1|.
CSVARDYGGPDTQYF
TGCAGCGTTGCTCGGGATTATGGAGGGCCAGATACGCAGTATTTT
>TRBJ1-1|.|TRBV19|once
CASSIEGAITEAFF
TGTGCCAGTAGTATAGAGGGGGCGATCACTGAAGCTTTCTTT
>TRBJ1-2|.|TRBV6-5|.
CAGGAGYGYTF
TGTGCCGGTGGGGCGGGGTATGGCTACACCTTC
>TRBJ1-1|.|TRBV19|.
CASSPLWGDTEAFF
TGTGCCAGTAGTCCCCTTTGGGGGGACACTGAAGCTTTCTTT
>TRBJ1-2|.|TRBV5-6|few
CASSLDMAGVGYTF
TGTGCCAGCAGCTTGGATATGGCAGGGGTTGGCTACACCTTC
>TRBJ2-5|.|TRBV12-3/TRBV12-4|.
CASSSTSWGTQYF
TGTGCCAGCAGTTCCACTAGTTGGGGGACCCAGTACTTC
>TRBJ1-2|.|TRBV9|.
CASSVEGQTYGYTF
TGTGCCAGCAGCGTAGAAGGACAGACATATGGCTACACCTTC
>TRBJ2-1|TRBD2|TRBV3-1/TRBV3-2|.
CASSQDGGGLAGRISYNEQFF
TGTGCCAGCAGCCAAGATGGAGGCGGTCTAGCGGGTCGTATCTCCTACAATGAGCAGTTCTTC
>TRBJ2-7|TRBD2|TRBV27|.
CASRTRTSGSYEQYF
TGTGCCAGCAGGACCAGGACTAGCGGCTCCTACGAGCAGTACTTC
>TRBJ1-5|.|TRBV6-5|.
CASSYSGYGQPQHF
TGTGCCAGCAGTTACTCGGGCTACGGTCAGCCCCAGCATTTT
>TRBJ2-1|.|TRBV2|.
CASSEDYYNEQFF
TGTGCCAGCAGTGAAGACTACTACAATGAGCAGTTCTTC
>TRBJ1-2|.|TRBV18|.
CASSSDRSYGYTF
TGTGCCAGCTCGTCCGACAGGTCCTATGGCTACACCTTC
>TRBJ2-1|TRBD2|TRBV18|.
CASSPPGRGGSDEQFF
TGTGCCAGCTCACCTCCCGGGAGGGGGGGGTCGGATGAGCAGTTCTTC
>TRBJ2-7|.|TRBV4-3|.
CASSQDRWGVNEQYF
TGCGCCAGCAGCCAGGACCGGTGGGGGGTGAACGAGCAGTACTTC
>TRBJ2-7|.|TRBV6-5|.
CASSPPGGTYEQYF
TGTGCCAGCAGTCCCCCCGGCGGGACCTACGAGCAGTACTTC
>TRBJ2-7|.|TRBV6-5|.
CASSYSKTGGGYEQYF
TGTGCCAGCAGTTACTCGAAAACAGGGGGGGGCTACGAGCAGTACTTC
>TRBJ2-3|TRBD1|TRBV5-1|few
CASSKWTGAGDTQYF
TGCGCCAGCAGCAAGTGGACAGGGGCGGGAGATACGCAGTATTTT
>TRBJ2-2|.|TRBV10-3|.
CAISARGSDTGELFF
TGTGCCATCAGTGCTCGGGGGAGTGACACCGGGGAGCTGTTTTTT
>TRBJ1-2|.|TRBV18|.
CASSPDRNYGYTF
TGTGCCAGCTCTCCCGACAGAAACTATGGCTACACCTTC
>TRBJ2-7|TRBD1|TRBV27|.
CASNSIGQAVGEQYF
TGTGCCAGCAATTCAATCGGACAGGCCGTCGGCGAGCAGTACTTC
>TRBJ2-5|TRBD2|TRBV7-2|.
CASSHPTSGSLETQYF
TGTGCCAGCAGCCACCCGACTAGCGGGAGTTTAGAGACCCAGTACTTC
>TRBJ1-5|.|TRBV12-3/TRBV12-4|once
CASSLVRGQPQHF
TGTGCCAGCAGTTTAGTCAGGGGTCAGCCCCAGCATTTT
>TRBJ2-7|TRBD2|TRBV7-2|once
CASSLVPGLAGGITYEQYF
TGTGCCAGCAGCCTCGTGCCGGGACTAGCGGGAGGTATCACCTACGAGCAGTACTTC
>TRBJ2-1|TRBD2|TRBV6-5|.
CASRNEAGGPQFF
TGTGCCAGCAGAAATGAAGCGGGGGGGCCCCAGTTCTTC
>TRBJ1-2|.|TRBV3-1/TRBV3-2|.
CASSQGGLGGYTF
TGTGCCAGCAGCCAAGGGGGCCTGGGCGGCTACACCTTC
>TRBJ1-2|.|TRBV3-1/TRBV3-2|.
CASSLFGGGYTF
TGTGCCAGCAGCCTCTTTGGGGGGGGCTACACCTTC
>TRBJ1-3|.|TRBV19|few
CASSLYGNTIYF
TGTGCCAGTAGTTTATATGGAAACACCATATATTTT
>TRBJ2-7|TRBD2|TRBV6-5|.
CASRYLTGGFYEQYF
TGTGCCAGCAGATACCTGACGGGAGGTTTCTACGAGCAGTACTTC
>TRBJ1-2|.|TRBV30|.
CACLRGTNYGYTF
TGTGCCTGTCTAAGGGGGACGAACTATGGCTACACCTTC
>TRBJ1-1|.|TRBV5-1|.
CASSFAGLMNTEAFF
TGCGCCAGCAGCTTTGCAGGACTCATGAACACTGAAGCTTTCTTT
>TRBJ1-5|TRBD1|TRBV6-6|.
CASIETGGSNQPQHF
TGTGCCAGCATCGAGACAGGGGGTAGCAATCAGCCCCAGCATTTT
>TRBJ2-3|.|TRBV9|once
CASSVESRESDTQYF
TGTGCCAGCAGCGTAGAAAGTCGGGAGTCAGATACGCAGTATTTT
>TRBJ2-7|TRBD1|TRBV4-1|.
CASSQERPGQGTYEQYF
TGCGCCAGCAGCCAAGAGCGACCGGGACAGGGTACCTACGAGCAGTACTTC